The sequence of this TCR beta chain was determined in a study of patients and donors after allogeneic stem cell transplantation. The CDR3 is 15 residues long. V lost 3 bases and J 5 bases, leaving 17 bases between the germline ends. From germline, CDR1 is DFQATT and CDR2 SNEGSKA (reference sequence). This clonotype was seen a handful of times. Using its own MiXCR run on the RT-PCR reads, TCRdb lists one record per CDR3 protein. The table includes about 100,000 distinct CDR3 sequences, around 36% detected once. The receptor's source is a human donor who was either an allogeneic HSCT recipient or a stem cell or donor lymphocyte infusion donor (not recorded which). It is not recorded whose cells these are; they may come from a transplant donor. Sample: blood, either unsorted or a sorted T cell fraction (not recorded which). V and J are TRBV20-1 and TRBJ1-5, with D hard to call. CDR3 protein: CSARRAAALDQPQHF. CDR3 sequence (DNA): TGCAGTGCTAGGAGGGCAGCTGCTTTGGATCAGCCCCAGCATTTT.